This TCR beta chain was captured in a study of radiotherapy plus CTLA-4 blockade in lung cancer. The study gave focal radiation plus ipilimumab CTLA-4 blockade to patients with chemo-refractory metastatic non-small-cell lung cancer. As regards this clone: The target antigen is unknown.

Study-level results: Clones of tumor-derived TCRs expanded in blood after radiotherapy plus ipilimumab.

Clones were sequenced by immunoSEQ multiplex PCR, and TCRdb holds only the in-frame ones, with some missing. The sample carries roughly 69,000 clones, roughly three quarters recorded once. Sequenced here: peripheral blood, sampled from a patient treated with radiotherapy plus ipilimumab. The sequence was obtained from a human donor with non-small cell lung cancer whose response to radiotherapy plus ipilimumab could not be evaluated. Some clones in this sample may be carry-over from other donors' samples.

The CDR3 DNA reads TGTGCCAGCTCACCAATGGCAGGGGGCTTTTACAATGAGCAGTTCTTC. It yields the protein CASSPMAGGFYNEQFF. The V gene is TRBV18, the J gene TRBJ2-1, with TRBD1 identical over 8 bases. V lost 2 bases, J lost 4 bases, and 7 bases stayed unmatched. CDR3 size: 16 residues. The germline CDR1 and CDR2 sequences are KGHSH and LQKENI.